This T cell receptor beta chain came from a study of shared clonotypes between healthy human individuals. The data were produced by immunoSEQ multiplex PCR, yet TCRdb's version contains in-frame clones alone and is incomplete. The sample includes millions of clones, about 92% of them seen just once. CD45RO-negative CD8 cells positively selected for CCR7 made up the naive population, which excluded terminally differentiated effector memory CD45RA+ cells. This CDR3 spans 14 amino acids. Losses at the gene ends were 5 bases for V and 1 base for J; bases not matched to a gene: 5. From germline, CDR1 is LNHDA and CDR2 SQIVND (reference sequence).

The sequence came from a man younger than 30 in good health. Some clones in this sample may be carry-over from other donors' samples. Sample: naive CD8+ T cells from PBMCs. This chain connects TRBV19 to TRBJ2-7; TRBD1 agrees at 7 bases. This CDR3 reads CASSGTALSYEQYF. CDR3 DNA sequence: TGTGCCAGTAGTGGGACAGCGCTTTCCTACGAGCAGTACTTC.